Shown below are 8 T cell receptor beta chains from a single sample sequenced in a study of control samples from healthy donors and cancer patients. Method: immunoSEQ multiplex PCR; TCRdb's copy keeps in-frame clones and lacks some. The repertoire holds just over 80,000 clones, with just under 90% as singletons. The specimen sequenced was blood. The receptor set was obtained from a middle-aged man in good health.

The chain combines TRBV5-6 with TRBJ1-4; TRBD1 is a possible D gene (5 bases). From germline, CDR1 is SGHDT and CDR2 YYEEEE. CDR3 length equals 15 residues. Trimming took 4 bases from V and 2 from J, leaving 12 bases between them. The CDR3 DNA reads TGTGCCAGCAGCCGCCAAGGGGAGACTAATGAAAAACTGTTTTTT. Translating gives CASSRQGETNEKLFF.

The genes are TRBV7-6 and TRBJ1-2; D not certain. V was pared by 7 bases and J by 7 bases, with 19 bases between. Per the germline V gene, CDR1 is SGHVS and CDR2 is FNYEAQ. There are 14 residues in the CDR3. Here the CDR3 reads CASTPSSEGSGYTF. The CDR3 nucleotides are TGTGCCAGCACCCCCTCATCGGAGGGCTCTGGCTACACCTTC.

The rearrangement joins TRBV6-4 to TRBJ2-7; D not certain. This CDR3 contains 15 residues. The germline V and J ends were trimmed by 0 bases and 1 base, with 10 bases remaining between them. The germline gives CDR1 MRHNA, CDR2 SNTAGT. Here the CDR3 reads CASSDSKKSSYEQYF. CDR3 in DNA: TGTGCCAGCAGTGACTCCAAGAAGAGTTCCTACGAGCAGTACTTC.

The genes are TRBV19 and TRBJ2-3; D tentatively fits TRBD1 or TRBD2 (6 bases each). The V end lost 2 bases, the J end lost 2 bases, and 11 bases lay between the germline ends. The CDR3 spans 15 residues. CDR1 and CDR2 (germline): LNHDA, SQIVND (reference sequence). The CDR3 nucleotides are TGTGCCAGTAGTATATCGGGGGCCTCCACAGATACGCAGTATTTT. Protein product: CASSISGASTDTQYF.

This chain connects TRBV6-1 to TRBJ2-7; 7 bases are a match to TRBD1. The CDR3 runs 14 residues. CDR1 is MNHNS, CDR2 SASEGT, per germline. V lost 2 bases, J lost 0 bases, and 1 base stayed unmatched. The chain's CDR3 is CASSEYRGSYEQYF. The CDR3 bases are TGTGCCAGCAGTGAATACAGGGGCTCCTACGAGCAGTACTTC.

The V call is TRBV9, the J call TRBJ2-3; possibly TRBD2 for D (5 bases). This CDR3 is 13 amino acids long. Trimming took 4 bases from V and 1 from J, leaving 7 bases between them. The V gene's germline CDR1 is SGDLS and CDR2 YYNGEE. DNA of the CDR3: TGTGCCAGCAGCCCCGGGGGCACAGATACGCAGTATTTT. It is translated as CASSPGGTDTQYF.

This chain connects TRBV6-5 to TRBJ2-3; 8 bases agree with TRBD1. The germline V gene has CDR1 MNHEY and CDR2 SVGAGI. This CDR3 has 16 residues. V shed 1 base, J shed 1 base, and the junction held 4 bases outside the gene matches. The CDR3 nucleotides are TGTGCCAGCAGTTACTTCGGACAGGGAGGCACAGATACGCAGTATTTT. Residues: CASSYFGQGGTDTQYF.

The genes are TRBV12-3 or TRBV12-4 and TRBJ1-1, with D possibly TRBD1 on 6 matching bases. This CDR3 is 12 amino acids long. With 3 bases removed from V and 7 bases from J, the gap between germline ends came to 9 bases. The CDR3 nucleotides are TGTGCCAGCAGTTTTAGACAGGTTGAAGCTTTCTTT. Residues: CASSFRQVEAFF.